This entry lists 30 T cell receptor beta chains sequenced from one sample in a study of vaccination effects on CD4 cells after COVID-19. No antigen is known for these receptors. An approximately nine-day culture period preceded the isolation of CD4+ T cells. Participants received two doses of either the BNT162b2 or mRNA-1273 vaccine. Generated by immunoSEQ multiplex PCR, the TCRdb table keeps only in-frame clones and is missing some. The repertoire holds fewer than 60,000 clones, with around 73% as singletons. The starting material was CD4+ T cells from PBMCs cultured without peptide, obtained after COVID-19 vaccination. All receptors come from a human donor who received a COVID-19 vaccine.

This chain links TRBV7-2 with TRBJ2-7, with D possibly matching TRBD1 (5 bases). V was pared by 1 base and J by 2 bases, with 9 bases between. Per the germline V gene, CDR1 is SGHTA and CDR2 is FQGNSA. The CDR3 covers 14 residues. This chain's CDR3 is CASSLVGPTYEQYF. The CDR3 coding sequence is TGTGCCAGCAGCTTAGTGGGGCCCACCTACGAGCAGTACTTC.

J is TRBJ2-3 and V is TRBV11-1; D remains ambiguous. Germline-derived CDR1 and CDR2 are SGHAT and FQDESV (reference sequence). V was trimmed by 4 bases and J by 0 bases, leaving 14 bases between them. This CDR3 is 16 amino acids long. CDR3 coding DNA: TGTGCCAGCAGCTCCTCCGACGGAGTAAGCACAGATACGCAGTATTTT. This encodes CASSSSDGVSTDTQYF.

This clone was picked up a small number of times. This sequence joins TRBV25-1 and TRBJ1-5, with a weak D call TRBD1 (6 bases). This CDR3 is built from 14 residues. The germline V gene has CDR1 MGHDK and CDR2 SYGVNS. V lost 4 bases and J lost 4, with 11 bases in between. The CDR3 is CASSGGPSNQPQHF. Here the CDR3 DNA reads TGTGCCAGCAGTGGGGGGCCGTCGAATCAGCCCCAGCATTTT.

V usage is TRBV7-2 and J usage is TRBJ1-2; the D is unclear. V lost 5 bases to trimming and J lost 1 base, with 11 bases between them. Germline-derived CDR1 and CDR2 are SGHTA and FQGNSA. This CDR3 has 14 residues. The CDR3 region is CASSPRTGNYGYTF. CDR3 coding DNA: TGTGCCAGCAGCCCCAGGACGGGTAACTATGGCTACACCTTC.

This clone was picked up a small number of times. This CDR3 reads CASSLARATEAFF. CDR3 nucleotides: TGTGCCAGCAGCTTAGCCAGGGCCACTGAAGCTTTCTTT. This rearrangement joins TRBV7-9 to TRBJ1-1; a possible D gene is TRBD1 (5 bases). This CDR3 has 13 residues. Germline CDR1 and CDR2: SEHNR and FQNEAQ (reference sequence). Trimming removed 0 bases from V and 4 bases from J, with 6 bases in between.

The chain uses TRBV28 and TRBJ1-4, with D tentatively TRBD1 (6 bases). The CDR3 length is 17 residues. Trimming shortened V by 2 bases and J by 3 bases, and 16 bases separated the two germline ends. CDR1 and CDR2 (germline): MDHEN, SYDVKM. The CDR3 region has the DNA TGTGCCAGCAGTTTAAAACAGGGATGGAGTGCTAATGAAAAACTGTTTTTT. It yields the protein CASSLKQGWSANEKLFF. The full variable domain, completed using reference TRBV28 and TRBJ1-4, is DVKVTQSSRYLVKRTGEKVFLECVQDMDHENMFWYRQDPGLGLRLIYFSYDVKMKEKGDIPEGYSVSREKKERFSLILESASTNQTSMYLCASSLKQGWSANEKLFFGSGTQLSVL.

This chain links TRBV4-1 with TRBJ2-1; D is perhaps TRBD1 (5 bases). The V end was cut by 0 bases, the J end by 3 bases, with 12 bases between. Per the germline V gene, CDR1 is MGHRA and CDR2 is YSYEKL. This CDR3 spans 16 amino acids. The DNA for the CDR3 is TGCGCCAGCAGCCAAGAAGGGCGCAGGGACTACAATGAGCAGTTCTTC. Its protein product is CASSQEGRRDYNEQFF.

This rearrangement joins TRBV5-8 to TRBJ2-6; D gene ambiguous. This CDR3 region has 17 residues. V was cut by 1 base and J by 1 base, with 12 bases left in between. Germline V gene sequence: CDR1 SGHTS, CDR2 YDEGEE. The CDR3 reads CASSLNPADSGANVLTF. The CDR3 nucleotides are TGTGCCAGCAGCTTGAACCCCGCGGATTCTGGGGCCAACGTCCTGACTTTC.

The chain combines TRBV7-2 with TRBJ2-1, with 14 nucleotides matching TRBD2. Germline loops: CDR1 SGHTA, CDR2 FQGNSA. V trimming: 5 bases; J trimming: 6 bases; junction bases outside the gene matches: 3. The CDR3 loop spans 15 amino acids. The CDR3 loop reads CASSRTSGGSNEQFF. As DNA, the CDR3 is TGTGCCAGCAGCCGGACTAGCGGGGGGTCCAATGAGCAGTTCTTC.

The chain couples TRBV5-8 to TRBJ1-4; 7 bases are a match to TRBD1. Germline V gene data show CDR1 as SGHTS and CDR2 as YDEGEE. The V segment lost 0 bases and the J segment 3 bases; nucleotides outside the gene matches: 8. The length of the CDR3 is 17 residues. The CDR3 protein is CASSLVSSGQSNEKLFF. Here the CDR3 DNA reads TGTGCCAGCAGCTTGGTGTCCTCGGGACAGTCTAATGAAAAACTGTTTTTT.

The rearrangement links TRBV5-1 to TRBJ1-3; TRBD1 is a possible D gene (6 bases). The CDR3 has 15 residues. Germline assignment: CDR1 SGHRS and CDR2 YFSETQ. Trimming removed 0 bases at V and 0 bases at J, with 7 bases between. The CDR3 region is CASSLDRVSGNTIYF. The CDR3 nucleotides read TGCGCCAGCAGCTTGGACAGGGTCTCTGGAAACACCATATATTTT.

This clone was recorded only once. The rearrangement uses TRBV11-2 and TRBJ1-1, with 7 positions matching TRBD1. The CDR3 has 15 amino acids. Germline V gene lookup returns CDR1 SGHAT and CDR2 FQNNGV. V lost 2 bases and J lost 0; bases outside the gene matches: 3. The CDR3 DNA follows: TGTGCCAGCAGCTTAACGACAGGGCTGAACACTGAAGCTTTCTTT. Translated, it gives CASSLTTGLNTEAFF. The full variable domain, with the rest looked up from reference TRBV11-2 and TRBJ1-1, is EAGVAQSPRYKIIEKRQSVAFWCNPISGHATLYWYQQILGQGPKLLIQFQNNGVVDDSQLPKDRFSAERLKGVDSTLKIQPAKLEDSAVYLCASSLTTGLNTEAFFGQGTRLTVV.

The chain has TRBV28 and TRBJ1-2; the D is unclear. V lost 2 bases, J lost 5 bases, and 9 bases lay in between. The CDR3 has 13 residues. Germline CDR1 is MDHEN and CDR2 is SYDVKM. This CDR3 reads CASSLSAVYGYTF. The DNA of the CDR3 is TGTGCCAGCAGTTTAAGTGCGGTATATGGCTACACCTTC.

The chain carries TRBV6-6 and TRBJ1-4; TRBD1 agrees at 8 bases. There are 14 residues in the CDR3. The ends lost 6 bases at V and 13 bases at J; junction bases unmatched: 13. Looked up from germline, CDR1 is MNHNY and CDR2 is SVGAGI (reference sequence). The CDR3 bases are TGTGCCAGCAGACCCCGGTCAGGGGGCGAGACACTGTTTTTT. Its protein is CASRPRSGGETLFF.

The chain carries TRBV10-3 and TRBJ1-5; no reliable D call. CDR3 length: 12 amino acids. Trimming shortened V by 2 bases and J by 3 bases, and 2 bases separated the two germline ends. Germline V gene sequence: CDR1 ENHRY, CDR2 SYGVKD. This CDR3 is CAISEPNQPQHF. The CDR3, as DNA: TGTGCCATCAGTGAGCCCAATCAGCCCCAGCATTTT.

In DNA, the CDR3 is TGTGCCACCAGTGATACAGGGAGTATGGCCTACGAGCAGTACTTC. Residues: CATSDTGSMAYEQYF. The chain uses TRBV24-1 and TRBJ2-7; maybe TRBD1 (6 bases). Germline-derived CDR1 and CDR2 are KGHDR and SFDVKD. V was clipped by 3 bases and J by 2 bases, with 13 bases between them. CDR3 length: 15 amino acids.

The chain is built from TRBV19 and TRBJ1-2, with D maybe TRBD1 (6 bases). Trimming stripped 9 bases from V and 4 bases from J, with 12 bases between. CDR3 length equals 12 residues. Germline CDR1 and CDR2: LNHDA and SQIVND (reference sequence). The CDR3 bases are TGTGCCAGCACAGGGAGGCCCTATGGCTACACCTTC. It translates to CASTGRPYGYTF.

The chain uses TRBV28 and TRBJ1-2, with D possibly being TRBD1 (6 bases). CDR3 size: 18 residues. Trimming removed 4 bases from V and 0 bases from J, with 21 bases in between. Germline V CDR1 and CDR2: MDHEN, SYDVKM. CDR3 residues: CASSSASFRQASNYGYTF. CDR3 bases: TGTGCCAGCAGTTCCGCAAGCTTCAGACAGGCTTCTAACTATGGCTACACCTTC.

V and J are TRBV28 and TRBJ1-5, with D unresolved. From germline, CDR1 is MDHEN and CDR2 SYDVKM. V lost 7 bases to trimming and J lost 5 bases, with 21 bases between them. The CDR3 has 16 residues. The CDR3 loop is CASMGIGLTYHQPQHF. The CDR3 bases are TGTGCCAGCATGGGCATCGGCCTCACGTATCATCAGCCCCAGCATTTT.

The rearrangement uses TRBV19 and TRBJ2-5; TRBD2 is a possible D gene (6 bases). CDR1 and CDR2 from the germline V gene are LNHDA and SQIVND (reference sequence). The CDR3 spans 13 residues. V was trimmed by 5 bases and J by 3 bases, leaving 10 bases between them. In DNA, the CDR3 is TGTGCCAGTAGTTACACGGGAGAAGAGACCCAGTACTTC. Translating it yields CASSYTGEETQYF.

This clone was observed a handful of times. The chain is built from TRBV5-1 and TRBJ2-1; D is possibly TRBD1 (6 bases). Germline V gives CDR1 SGHRS, CDR2 YFSETQ. Trimming took 3 bases from V and 7 from J, leaving 11 bases between them. The CDR3 sequence is 13 residues long. The CDR3 nucleotides are TGCGCCAGCAGCTCGCAAACAGGGAATGAGCAGTTCTTC. Amino acid sequence: CASSSQTGNEQFF.

J is TRBJ2-3 and V is TRBV5-4; 8 bases are a match to TRBD2. The CDR3 extends over 14 amino acids. V lost 4 bases and J lost 12; bases outside the gene matches: 13. Looked up from germline, CDR1 is SGHNT and CDR2 is YYREEE (reference sequence). DNA for the CDR3: TGTGCCAGCAGCCCCGCTGTCGATAGCGGGGACCAGTATTTT. It is translated as CASSPAVDSGDQYF.

The rearrangement joins TRBV11-2 to TRBJ1-1, with D possibly TRBD1 on 5 matching bases. This CDR3 contains 14 residues. Trimming left V 1 base short and J 4 bases short, with 10 bases between. CDR1 and CDR2 (germline): SGHAT, FQNNGV. The CDR3 loop reads CASSLGGVGTEAFF. DNA for the CDR3: TGTGCCAGCAGCTTAGGGGGGGTTGGCACTGAAGCTTTCTTT.

The chain couples TRBV5-1 to TRBJ1-3, with D possibly TRBD1 on 5 matching bases. Trimming pared 0 bases from V and 2 bases from J, leaving 9 bases between. The germline V gene has CDR1 SGHRS and CDR2 YFSETQ. The CDR3 runs to 15 residues. CDR3 in DNA: TGCGCCAGCAGCTTGGAAAGGGGAACTGGAAACACCATATATTTT. Its protein product is CASSLERGTGNTIYF.

The V and J genes are TRBV5-1 and TRBJ2-7; D might be TRBD1 (6 bases). V lost 3 bases and J 5 bases, leaving 15 bases between the germline ends. Germline CDR1 and CDR2: SGHRS and YFSETQ. This CDR3 contains 14 residues. CDR3 coding DNA: TGCGCCAGCAGCTCCTTGAGGGGGTACGACGAGCAGTACTTC. It specifies CASSSLRGYDEQYF. Together with reference TRBV5-1 and TRBJ2-7, the CDR3 gives the full variable domain: KAGVTQTPRYLIKTRGQQVTLSCSPISGHRSVSWYQQTPGQGLQFLFEYFSETQRNKGNFPGRFSGRQFSNSRSEMNVSTLELGDSALYLCASSSLRGYDEQYFGPGTRLTVT.

The chain has TRBV7-8 and TRBJ2-2, with 11 bases fitting TRBD2. V shed 4 bases, J shed 2 bases, and the junction held 15 bases outside the gene matches. The CDR3 consists of 20 residues. Per the germline V gene, CDR1 is SGHVS and CDR2 is FQNEAQ. The CDR3 DNA follows: TGTGCCAGCAGCTCCCGGAGATTAGCGGGAGGGTTGGCAAACACCGGGGAGCTGTTTTTT. Translating gives CASSSRRLAGGLANTGELFF.

The CDR3 nucleotides are TGTGCCATCAGTGAGTCAAGTTACCCCAATCAGCCCCAGCATTTT. It encodes CAISESSYPNQPQHF. V and J are TRBV10-3 and TRBJ1-5; D is uncertain. The germline gives CDR1 ENHRY, CDR2 SYGVKD. V was cut by 0 bases and J by 3 bases, with 9 bases left in between. The CDR3 totals 15 residues.

V usage is TRBV27 and J usage is TRBJ2-3; D ambiguous. Looked up from germline, CDR1 is MNHEY and CDR2 is SMNVEV (reference sequence). Between the trimmed V and J ends, which lost 5 bases and 0 bases, there was a span of 12 bases. This CDR3 comprises 15 residues. The CDR3 DNA follows: TGTGCCAGCAGTAAGAGAGGATCTAGCACAGATACGCAGTATTTT. Protein: CASSKRGSSTDTQYF.

This clone was observed once. The gene calls are TRBV3-1 (or the pseudogene TRBV3-2) and TRBJ2-5; no clear D. The CDR3 is 13 residues long. The germline V gene has CDR1 LGHDT and CDR2 YNNKEL (reference sequence). The V gene lost 1 base and the J gene lost 5 bases, with 8 bases spanning the gap. CDR3 sequence (DNA): TGTGCCAGCAGCCAAGGGGAATGGGAGACCCAGTACTTC. Translation gives CASSQGEWETQYF.

This chain joins TRBV7-8 and TRBJ1-1, with a weak D call TRBD1 (6 bases). This CDR3 is built from 16 residues. Between the trimmed V and J ends, which lost 5 bases and 0 bases, there was a span of 16 bases. CDR1 and CDR2 from the germline V gene are SGHVS and FQNEAQ. The CDR3 region is CASSQDSPRMNTEAFF. The CDR3 nucleotides are TGTGCCAGCAGCCAGGACAGTCCCCGTATGAACACTGAAGCTTTCTTT.